What follows are 21 T cell receptor beta chains derived from one specimen sequenced in a study of T cell responses to AZD1222 COVID-19 vaccine. Only in-frame clones appear in the TCRdb table, and some are missing; sequencing was by immunoSEQ multiplex PCR. The sample contains approximately 150,000 clones, 75% to 95% of which appear only once. The sequencing here drew on peripheral blood, taken on day 0 of AZD1222 vaccination. The receptors derive from an adult in good health.

The rearrangement links TRBV10-3 to TRBJ2-2; D possibly corresponds to TRBD1 (6 bases). Germline CDR1 and CDR2: ENHRY and SYGVKD. The V end lost 6 bases, the J end lost 4 bases, and 12 bases lay between the germline ends. This CDR3 spans 14 amino acids. The CDR3 nucleotides are TGTGCCATCAGGGGGGCACAGGGCACCGGGGAGCTGTTTTTT. Translating it yields CAIRGAQGTGELFF.

The genes are TRBV6-6 and TRBJ1-1; 8 bases match TRBD1. The CDR3 sequence is 15 residues long. The J segment lost 8 bases and the V segment lost 6 bases, leaving 14 bases of the junction unmatched. Looked up from germline, CDR1 is MNHNY and CDR2 is SVGAGI (reference sequence). CDR3 protein: CASRLGYRGDTEAFF. The CDR3 DNA follows: TGTGCCAGCAGACTCGGATACAGGGGGGATACCGAAGCTTTCTTT.

This chain connects TRBV18 to TRBJ2-7; D not resolved. CDR1 KGHSH and CDR2 LQKENI come from the germline V gene. This CDR3 contains 14 residues. The ends were cut back, 3 bases at V and 2 bases at J, with 11 bases in the middle. The CDR3 coding sequence is TGTGCCAGCTCACCGGAAAGGGTAACCTACGAGCAGTACTTC. This translates into CASSPERVTYEQYF.

The chain is built from TRBV24-1 and TRBJ2-1; the D gene is possibly TRBD2 (6 bases). The CDR3 consists of 16 residues. Germline CDR1 is KGHDR and CDR2 is SFDVKD. The ends were cut back, 1 base at V and 3 bases at J, with 12 bases in the middle. The CDR3 spells CATSDFGRDLYNEQFF. The CDR3 DNA reads TGTGCCACCAGTGATTTTGGGCGGGACCTCTACAATGAGCAGTTCTTC.

This chain uses TRBV7-9 with TRBJ1-1; D gene uncertain. Germline V gene lookup returns CDR1 SEHNR and CDR2 FQNEAQ (reference sequence). V was clipped by 5 bases and J by 1 base, with 11 bases between them. The CDR3 loop spans 14 amino acids. The CDR3 sequence is CASSPGRRNTEAFF. CDR3 bases: TGTGCCAGCAGCCCTGGCCGGAGGAACACTGAAGCTTTCTTT.

V is TRBV30 and J is TRBJ2-1; 7 nucleotides agree with TRBD1. There are 14 residues in the CDR3. The ends lost 0 bases at V and 1 base at J; junction bases unmatched: 0. Germline lookup yields CDR1 GTSNPN and CDR2 SVGIG (reference sequence). Here the CDR3 DNA reads TGTGCCTGGAGTGTGACAGGGTCCTACAATGAGCAGTTCTTC. This encodes CAWSVTGSYNEQFF.

The V call is TRBV28, the J call TRBJ1-5; tentatively, D is TRBD1 (5 bases). The CDR3 sequence is 15 residues long. Germline assignment: CDR1 MDHEN and CDR2 SYDVKM. V lost 4 bases and J 5 bases, leaving 15 bases between the germline ends. CDR3 bases: TGTGCCAGCAGTTATGCGGGTGGGGGGGATCAGCCCCAGCATTTT. This sequence encodes CASSYAGGGDQPQHF.

This chain joins TRBV7-2 and TRBJ2-3, with 7 bases fitting TRBD2. After removal of 3 bases from V and 2 bases from J, the junction contained 8 bases not matched to a gene. Germline V gives CDR1 SGHTA, CDR2 FQGNSA. The CDR3 has 16 residues. Written as DNA, the CDR3 is TGTGCCAGCAGCTTTCGGGCGGGAGAGCTCACAGATACGCAGTATTTT. Its translation is CASSFRAGELTDTQYF.

This CDR3 reads CASSLGTLDMNEQFF. CDR3 DNA: TGTGCCAGCAGCTTGGGGACACTAGATATGAATGAGCAGTTCTTC. The chain carries TRBV5-4 and TRBJ2-1, with D perhaps being TRBD1 or TRBD2 (5 bases each). Germline V CDR1 and CDR2: SGHNT, YYREEE (reference sequence). V shed 0 bases and J shed 7 bases, with 14 bases lying between them. The CDR3 totals 15 residues. The whole variable domain, remainder taken from reference TRBV5-4 and TRBJ2-1, is ETGVTQSPTHLIKTRGQQVTLRCSSQSGHNTVSWYQQALGQGPQFIFQYYREEENGRGNFPPRFSGLQFPNYSSELNVNALELDDSALYLCASSLGTLDMNEQFFGPGTRLTVL.

This clone was recorded only once. The V gene is TRBV4-1, the J gene TRBJ2-3; D gene uncertain. The CDR3 spans 15 residues. Germline CDR1 and CDR2: MGHRA and YSYEKL. Trimming stripped 1 base from V and 0 bases from J, with 8 bases between. The CDR3 loop is CASSQVVTSTDTQYF. The DNA of the CDR3 is TGCGCCAGCAGCCAAGTGGTAACCAGCACAGATACGCAGTATTTT.

The V call is TRBV2, the J call TRBJ1-2; D not certain. CDR3 length: 13 amino acids. V gave up 7 bases and J gave up 3 bases, with 12 bases separating them. Germline V gene lookup returns CDR1 SNHLY and CDR2 FYNNEI. The CDR3 nucleotides are TGTGCCAGCACCCCACGGCCGGACTATGGCTACACCTTC. It is translated as CASTPRPDYGYTF. Full variable domain (outside the CDR3, taken from reference TRBV2 and TRBJ1-2): EPEVTQTPSHQVTQMGQEVILRCVPISNHLYFYWYRQILGQKVEFLVSFYNNEISEKSEIFDDQFSVERPDGSNFTLKIRSTKLEDSAMYFCASTPRPDYGYTFGSGTRLTVV.

V and J are TRBV10-1 and TRBJ2-1; possible D gene TRBD2, 5 bases. The CDR3 is 12 residues long. V was trimmed by 4 bases and J by 9 bases, leaving 10 bases between them. Germline CDR1 WNHNN, CDR2 SYGVQD (reference sequence). Written as DNA, the CDR3 is TGCGCCAGCAGTGGGGCAACTAGTGAGCAGTTCTTC. Its protein product is CASSGATSEQFF.

The rearrangement joins TRBV7-9 to TRBJ1-5, with D unclear. Germline lookup yields CDR1 SEHNR and CDR2 FQNEAQ (reference sequence). V was clipped by 5 bases and J by 4 bases, with 15 bases between them. CDR3 length: 15 residues. The CDR3 nucleotides read TGTGCCAGCAGCCACGCCAGATTGGGAAATCAGCCCCAGCATTTT. This sequence encodes CASSHARLGNQPQHF.

The chain links TRBV28 to TRBJ2-3, with D possibly being TRBD2 (6 bases). V lost 2 bases and J lost 6, with 18 bases in between. This CDR3 spans 16 amino acids. Germline CDR1 MDHEN, CDR2 SYDVKM. The DNA of the CDR3 is TGTGCCAGCAGTTTAGTAGCGGCCCGGAGTATGGATACGCAGTATTTT. This encodes CASSLVAARSMDTQYF.

The V call is TRBV6-5, the J call TRBJ1-2; no definite D call. The CDR3 covers 12 residues. CDR1 and CDR2 (germline): MNHEY, SVGAGI. V shed 10 bases and J shed 4 bases, with 13 bases lying between them. CDR3 sequence reads: CATGDTGYGYTF. CDR3 in DNA: TGTGCCACCGGCGACACGGGCTATGGCTACACCTTC.

The chain has TRBV11-2 and TRBJ2-7; D is uncertain. Germline CDR1 and CDR2: SGHAT and FQNNGV. The CDR3 runs to 12 residues. With 4 bases removed from V and 0 bases from J, the gap between germline ends came to 4 bases. The CDR3 DNA reads as TGTGCCAGCAGCTCTTACTCCTACGAGCAGTACTTC. This sequence encodes CASSSYSYEQYF.

J is TRBJ1-3 and V is TRBV30; TRBD1 is a possible D gene (5 bases). The CDR3 is made up of 16 amino acids. With 3 bases removed from V and 0 bases from J, the gap between germline ends came to 15 bases. The germline V gene has CDR1 GTSNPN and CDR2 SVGIG (reference sequence). The CDR3 loop reads CAWSTTVHLSGNTIYF. The CDR3 DNA reads as TGTGCCTGGAGCACGACAGTCCACCTCTCTGGAAACACCATATATTTT.

CDR3 sequence (DNA): TGTGCCAGCCTCACCGGGGGCTCCTACGAGCAGTACTTC. It encodes CASLTGGSYEQYF. The chain is built from TRBV28 and TRBJ2-7; weak D call: TRBD2 (6 bases). Germline V gene lookup returns CDR1 MDHEN and CDR2 SYDVKM. CDR3 length: 13 residues. Trimming left V 8 bases short and J 0 bases short, with 11 bases between.

The genes are TRBV3-1 (or the pseudogene TRBV3-2) and TRBJ1-4; D is uncertain. Germline values: CDR1 LGHDT, CDR2 YNNKEL (reference sequence). V gave up 6 bases and J gave up 0 bases, with 11 bases separating them. The CDR3 consists of 15 residues. CDR3 in amino acids: CASRRQLPTNEKLFF. The DNA of the CDR3 is TGTGCCAGCAGGCGTCAACTCCCAACTAATGAAAAACTGTTTTTT.

In regard to this clone: The same CDR3 can be traced to other DNA sequences in this sample. The chain links TRBV30 to TRBJ2-7; unclear D gene. Looked up from germline, CDR1 is GTSNPN and CDR2 is SVGIG (reference sequence). The CDR3 is 11 amino acids. The germline V and J ends were trimmed by 3 bases and 4 bases, with 7 bases remaining between them. DNA for the CDR3: TGTGCCTGGAGCCCCCTTTACGAGCAGTACTTC. This gives the protein CAWSPLYEQYF.

V and J are TRBV6-5 and TRBJ2-3, with D perhaps TRBD2 (5 bases). V lost 7 bases to trimming and J lost 0 bases, with 11 bases between them. The V gene's germline CDR1 is MNHEY and CDR2 SVGAGI. The CDR3 covers 14 residues. DNA of the CDR3: TGTGCCAGCAAGTGGGAGCGGAGCACAGATACGCAGTATTTT. Translating gives CASKWERSTDTQYF.